This T cell receptor (beta chain) was obtained from a study of vaccination effects on CD4 cells after COVID-19. Concerning this clone itself: Its antigen is not identified. At one end, the junction sequence differs from germline, possibly due to a read error.

Sequenced by immunoSEQ multiplex PCR; TCRdb stores in-frame clones only, minus some. Here the sample spans around 79,000 clones, around 74% being singletons. CDR1 is WSHSY, CDR2 SAAADI, per germline. CDR3 length equals 17 residues. Before sequencing took place, the ViraFEST assay used viral peptide pools to expand antigen-specific CD4+ T cells. Upon completion of 10 to 11 days in culture, CD4+ T cells were isolated. They grew 1.8 million or so PBMC in each well, adding 8.5 to 10 IU/ml IL-2 and around 10 ug/ml peptides. The chain has TRBV10-2 and TRBJ1-5; D gene unclear. This receptor was identified in a human donor who received a COVID-19 vaccine. The sample here was CD4+ T cells from PBMCs cultured with HCoV-229E spike peptides, taken before COVID-19 vaccination. CDR3 DNA: TGCGCCAGCAGGGAGTGGACCCTGGGAGGATTTGATCAGCCCCAGCATTTT. Translating it yields CASREWTLGGFDQPQHF.